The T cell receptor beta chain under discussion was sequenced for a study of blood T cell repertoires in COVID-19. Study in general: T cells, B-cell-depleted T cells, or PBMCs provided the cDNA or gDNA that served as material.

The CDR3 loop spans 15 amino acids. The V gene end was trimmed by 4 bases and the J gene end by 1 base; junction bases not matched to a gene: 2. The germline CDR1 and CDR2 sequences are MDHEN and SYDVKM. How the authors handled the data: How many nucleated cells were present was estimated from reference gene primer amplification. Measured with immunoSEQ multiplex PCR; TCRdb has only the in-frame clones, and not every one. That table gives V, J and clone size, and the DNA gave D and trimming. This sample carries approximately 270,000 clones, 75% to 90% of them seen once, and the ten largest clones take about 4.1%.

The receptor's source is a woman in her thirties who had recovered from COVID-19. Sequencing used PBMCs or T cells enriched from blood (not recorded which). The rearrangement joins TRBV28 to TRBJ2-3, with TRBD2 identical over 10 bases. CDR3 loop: CASSSGTSGTDTQYF. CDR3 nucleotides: TGTGCCAGCAGTTCCGGGACTAGCGGCACAGATACGCAGTATTTT.